The clone carrying this TCR beta chain was seen a handful of times. Its specificity is unknown. In the library, each TCR cDNA molecule bore its own unique molecular identifier. Via MiXCR, TCRdb re-called the 5' RACE reads, giving one row per CDR3 protein. The data contain roughly 40,000 distinct CDR3 sequences, roughly 7% of them singletons. The sample belongs to a study of spatial heterogeneity in lung cancer. Time point given: sample taken at primary tumor resection. Frozen PBMC, nontumor lung or tumor provided whole RNA, which was sequenced unsorted. V lost 3 bases and J 0 bases, leaving 11 bases between the germline ends. The CDR3 spans 14 residues. Germline V gene lookup returns CDR1 GTSNPN and CDR2 SVGIG (reference sequence). Overall study results and limits: Resection saw ubiquitous expanded tumor TCRs appear in blood more than follow-up did.

This specimen was PBMCs, taken at surgery. This rearrangement joins TRBV30 to TRBJ1-1; no definite D call. This receptor was obtained from a female donor with early-stage non-small cell lung cancer. CDR3 region: CAWRGDGVNTEAFF. In nucleotides, the CDR3 is TGTGCCTGGAGAGGAGACGGGGTGAACACTGAAGCTTTCTTT.